This T cell receptor beta chain was found in a study of CD8 T cells in ankylosing spondylitis. The study's findings and limits: Enrichment of disease-linked clones was reportedly significant in matched ankylosing spondylitis synovial fluid.

Making use of molecular barcodes, quantitative 5'-RACE generated TCR beta libraries. TCRdb analysed the 5' RACE reads with MiXCR anew, one entry per CDR3 protein. Of 100,000 to 150,000 distinct CDR3 sequences in the sample, about 7% are singletons; the top ten hold 9.5% to 15%. The CDR3 has 16 residues. Unmatched junction bases numbered 13, after V lost 5 bases and J lost 9 bases. The table lists this clonotype with many counts. Its antigen remains unidentified. This rearrangement joins TRBV12-3 or TRBV12-4 to TRBJ1-6, with 7 bases fitting TRBD1. Sequencing was done on a sample of blood, either unsorted or a sorted T cell fraction (not recorded which). The clonotype was recovered from a male donor with ankylosing spondylitis or in good health (not recorded which). CDR3 sequence: CASSTKGGAGTSPLHF. The CDR3 DNA sequence: TGTGCCAGCAGTACAAAAGGGGGCGCAGGGACTTCACCCCTCCACTTT.